The sequence of this TCR beta chain was determined in a study of blood T cell repertoires in COVID-19 (dated by TCRdb to 2020 to 2022). Notes on the research overall: Samples from collaborators originated in the United States, Italy and Spain and spanned both the acute and convalescent phases of COVID-19. The prospective study material was composed of cDNA or gDNA derived from T cells, B-cell-depleted T cells, or PBMCs. The dataset comprised deeply sampled blood TCRbeta repertoires from subjects exposed to, actively infected with, or recovered from COVID-19. The repertoires were released in a freely available public database intended as a resource for research on the immune response to SARS-CoV-2. Samples were obtained from the ongoing ImmuneRACE study (first 160 participants) and from over a thousand subjects provided by 6 global collaborators. The sample metadata nearly always contained a de-identified subject ID, COVID-19 status, age in years and sex. Where available, HLA class I and class II types were obtained from metadata supplied by the sample provider rather than from assay-based typing. What the study reported, not specific to this receptor: Clinical and demographic metadata were provided uncurated, with the amount varying by source and participant.

Enrolling through a virtual design, the prospective study's participants ranged in age from roughly 18 to 95 years and lived across about two dozen United States geographic areas. Cohort assignment in the prospective study relied on participant-reported clinical history from a screening survey and a study questionnaire. Recovered participants in ImmuneRACE Cohort 3 were defined by two consecutive negative NP/OP PCR tests, clearance by a healthcare professional, or resolution of symptoms. In the prospective study, whole blood, serum and a nasopharyngeal or oropharyngeal swab were collected from each participant by mobile phlebotomists. Over a 2-month period, participants in the prospective study had the option of providing additional blood draws and questionnaires. Before DNA extraction, blood samples from the prospective study were shipped at room temperature or frozen. A word on this clone: The clone's antigen remains unknown. The sample holds no much larger clone one base away, and base qualities are not on file.

The junction shows trimming of 1 base on V and 6 bases on J, plus 6 bases between the germline ends. The CDR3 runs 13 residues from the cysteine to the phenylalanine. The only DNA kept is the CDR3, 39 bases in frame from the first base. According to the germline V gene, CDR1 reads MGHDK and CDR2 reads SYGVNS. TCRbeta CDR3 regions were amplified from genomic DNA by means of the immunoSEQ Assay, a bias-controlled multiplex PCR. Under the source paper's analysis protocol: The number of nucleated cells in each sample was estimated from the amplification of reference gene primers within the assay. Sequence reads were collapsed and filtered to measure the absolute abundance of every unique TCRbeta CDR3 rearrangement. For each sample, productive Simpson clonality was calculated as the square root of Simpson's diversity index over productive rearrangements. TCRdb stores this immuneACCESS table with in-frame sequences only. Part of the clones is absent; in the studies checked, under half of the shortfall reflects unresolved V genes, and no reason is known for the rest. V and J calls and clone size are as listed in that table; D and trimming were resolved from the DNA. The sample yields 150,000 to 200,000 clones; 80% were counted once. The ten top clones hold around 6% of the sample.

The TCR originated in a man aged 35 to 55 who had recovered from COVID-19. The sequence links TRBV25-1 to TRBJ2-2; the D gene is unclear. The sequenced sample was PBMCs or T cells enriched from blood (not recorded which). At the DNA level, the sequence is TGTGCCAGCAGTGAATTCGGAGCCGGGGAGCTGTTTTTT. The resulting protein is CASSEFGAGELFF.